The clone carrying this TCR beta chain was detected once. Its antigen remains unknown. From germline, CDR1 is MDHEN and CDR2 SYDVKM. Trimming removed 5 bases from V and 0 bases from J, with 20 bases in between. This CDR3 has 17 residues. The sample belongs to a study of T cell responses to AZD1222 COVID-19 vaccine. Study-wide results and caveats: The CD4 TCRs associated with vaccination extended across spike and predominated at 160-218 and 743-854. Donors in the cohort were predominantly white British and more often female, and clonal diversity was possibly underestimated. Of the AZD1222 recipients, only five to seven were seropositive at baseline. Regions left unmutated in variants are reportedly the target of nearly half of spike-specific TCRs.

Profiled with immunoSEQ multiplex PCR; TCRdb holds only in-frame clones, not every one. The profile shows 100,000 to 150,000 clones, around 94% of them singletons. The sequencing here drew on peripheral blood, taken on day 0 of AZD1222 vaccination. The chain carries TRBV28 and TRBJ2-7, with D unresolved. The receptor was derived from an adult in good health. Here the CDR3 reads CASSPTYLDGPSYEQYF. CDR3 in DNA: TGTGCCAGCAGTCCAACCTACCTTGACGGACCCTCCTACGAGCAGTACTTC.